Given below is one TCR beta chain in context. What it binds is unknown. The record originates from a study of T cell responses to AZD1222 COVID-19 vaccine. Germline V CDR1 and CDR2: SNHLY, FYNNEI. Trimming stripped 3 bases from V and 0 bases from J, with 3 bases between. The CDR3 totals 13 residues. Generated by immunoSEQ multiplex PCR, the TCRdb table keeps only in-frame clones and is missing some. The sample has about 130,000 clones; around 94% are singletons. Whole-study findings and limits: At 160-218 and 743-854, vaccine-associated CD4 TCRs were dominant, and they spanned spike. Nearly half of spike-specific TCRs reportedly target unmutated variant regions.

The sample here was peripheral blood, taken on day 0 of AZD1222 vaccination. This sequence joins TRBV2 and TRBJ1-3; D is ambiguous. This clonotype originated in an adult in good health. The DNA for the CDR3 is TGTGCCAGCAGTGATAGCTCTGGAAACACCATATATTTT. Amino acids: CASSDSSGNTIYF.